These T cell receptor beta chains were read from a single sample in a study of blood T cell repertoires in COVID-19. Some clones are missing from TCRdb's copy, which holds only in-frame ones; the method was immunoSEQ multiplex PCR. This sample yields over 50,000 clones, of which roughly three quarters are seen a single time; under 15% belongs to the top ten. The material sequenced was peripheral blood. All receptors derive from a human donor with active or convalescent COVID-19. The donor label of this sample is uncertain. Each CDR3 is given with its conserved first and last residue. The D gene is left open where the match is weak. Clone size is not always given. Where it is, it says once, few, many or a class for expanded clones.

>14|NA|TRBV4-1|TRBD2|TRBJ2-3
CASSPSGRTDTQYF
TGCGCCAGCAGTCCGAGCGGGAGAACCGATACGCAGTATTTT
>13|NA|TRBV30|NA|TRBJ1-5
CAWSGHFGQPQHF
TGTGCCTGGAGTGGCCACTTTGGTCAGCCCCAGCATTTT
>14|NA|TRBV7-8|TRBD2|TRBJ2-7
CASSLTSGSYEQYF
TGTGCCAGCAGCCTGACTAGCGGGTCCTACGAGCAGTACTTC
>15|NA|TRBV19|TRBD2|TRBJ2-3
CASRAGTGGRDTQYF
TGTGCCAGTAGGGCCGGGACTGGCGGGAGAGATACGCAGTATTTT
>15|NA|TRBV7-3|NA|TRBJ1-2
CASSLGGGADYGYTF
TGTGCCAGCAGCTTGGGAGGCGGGGCGGACTATGGCTACACCTTC
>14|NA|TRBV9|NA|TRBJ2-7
CASSPWTEGDEQYF
TGTGCCAGCAGCCCCTGGACAGAAGGAGACGAGCAGTACTTC
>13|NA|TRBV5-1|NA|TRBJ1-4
CASSTGQNEKLFF
TGCGCCAGCAGCACTGGACAGAATGAAAAACTGTTTTTT
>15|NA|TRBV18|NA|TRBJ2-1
CASSLSGTSRDEQFF
TGTGCCAGCTCACTATCAGGAACTAGTCGGGATGAGCAGTTCTTC
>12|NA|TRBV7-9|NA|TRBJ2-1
CASSRTDNEQFF
TGTGCCAGCAGCCGCACAGACAATGAGCAGTTCTTC
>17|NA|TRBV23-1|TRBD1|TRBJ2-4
CASSQSSQGAAKNIQYF
TGCGCCAGCAGTCAATCGAGTCAGGGGGCGGCCAAAAACATTCAGTACTTC
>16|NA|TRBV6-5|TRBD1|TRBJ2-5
CASSYAPGQGKETQYF
TGTGCCAGCAGTTACGCCCCGGGACAGGGCAAGGAGACCCAGTACTTC
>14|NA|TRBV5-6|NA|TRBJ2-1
CASATPSSYNEQFF
TGTGCCAGTGCTACCCCAAGCTCCTACAATGAGCAGTTCTTC
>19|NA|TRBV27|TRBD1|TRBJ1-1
CASSSEVHRDRDGGTEAFF
TGTGCCAGCAGTTCCGAGGTGCACCGGGACAGGGATGGGGGAACTGAAGCTTTCTTT
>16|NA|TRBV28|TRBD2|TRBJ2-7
CASIPSLGLGSYEQYF
TGTGCCAGCATCCCAAGTCTGGGACTAGGTTCCTACGAGCAGTACTTC
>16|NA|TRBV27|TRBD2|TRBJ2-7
CASSLRTSGTFYEQYF
TGTGCCAGCAGTTTACGGACTAGCGGGACATTCTACGAGCAGTACTTC
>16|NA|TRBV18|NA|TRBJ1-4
CASSRFEGKANEKLFF
TGTGCCAGCTCACGTTTTGAGGGCAAAGCTAATGAAAAACTGTTTTTT
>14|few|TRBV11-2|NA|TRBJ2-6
CASIRGLGANVLTF
TGTGCCAGCATTCGCGGCCTTGGGGCCAACGTCCTGACTTTC
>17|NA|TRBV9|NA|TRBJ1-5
CASSVGSWAGTNQPQHF
TGTGCCAGCAGCGTAGGAAGTTGGGCCGGAACGAATCAGCCCCAGCATTTT
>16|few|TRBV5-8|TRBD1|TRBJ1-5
CASSLGQGRVEQPQHF
TGTGCCAGCAGCTTGGGACAGGGGAGGGTTGAACAGCCCCAGCATTTT
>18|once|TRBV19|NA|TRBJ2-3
CASSISFVRGALADTQYF
TGTGCCAGTAGTATATCCTTCGTTCGGGGGGCGCTTGCAGATACGCAGTATTTT
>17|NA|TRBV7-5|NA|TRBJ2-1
CARSLAEGTGGCNEQFF
TGTGCCAGAAGCTTAGCGGAAGGGACAGGGGGCTGCAATGAGCAGTTCTTC
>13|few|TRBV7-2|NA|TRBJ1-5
CASSSYSNQPQHF
TGTGCCAGCAGCTCCTATAGCAATCAGCCCCAGCATTTT
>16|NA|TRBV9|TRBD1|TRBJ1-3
CASSAGTGLSGNTIYF
TGTGCCAGCAGCGCCGGGACAGGTTTATCTGGAAACACCATATATTTT
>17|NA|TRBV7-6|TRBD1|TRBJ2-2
CASSLVGQGMNTGELFF
TGTGCCAGCAGCTTAGTCGGACAGGGGATGAACACCGGGGAGCTGTTTTTT
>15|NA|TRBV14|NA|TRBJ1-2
CASSSLHTGNYGYTF
TGTGCCAGCAGCTCCCTTCACACCGGGAACTATGGCTACACCTTC
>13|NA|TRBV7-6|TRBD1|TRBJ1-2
CASSGGQGDGYTF
TGTGCCAGCAGCGGGGGACAGGGAGACGGCTACACCTTC
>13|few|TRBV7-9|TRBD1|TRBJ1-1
CASIGQGNTEAFF
TGTGCCAGCATCGGACAGGGCAACACTGAAGCTTTCTTT
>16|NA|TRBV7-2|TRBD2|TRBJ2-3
CASSLRTSGRTDTQYF
TGTGCCAGCAGCTTAAGGACTAGCGGCCGCACAGATACGCAGTATTTT
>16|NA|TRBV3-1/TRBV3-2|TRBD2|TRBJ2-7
CASSQDLTSGMGEQYF
TGTGCCAGCAGCCAAGATCTGACTAGCGGGATGGGTGAGCAGTACTTC
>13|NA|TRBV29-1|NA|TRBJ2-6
CSVEDLLDRGLTF
TGCAGCGTTGAAGATCTTCTAGACCGCGGGCTGACTTTC
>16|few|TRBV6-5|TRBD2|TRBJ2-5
CASSYSLAGGRETQYF
TGTGCCAGCAGTTACTCTCTAGCGGGAGGGAGAGAGACCCAGTACTTC
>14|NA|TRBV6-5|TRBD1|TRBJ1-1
CASSRQQGDGEAFF
TGTGCCAGCAGTCGGCAACAGGGGGATGGTGAAGCTTTCTTT
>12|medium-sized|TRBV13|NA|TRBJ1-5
CASSASSAAQHF
TGTGCCAGCAGCGCAAGTTCCGCGGCCCAGCATTTT
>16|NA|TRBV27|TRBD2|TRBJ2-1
CASSTVGLAGADEQFF
TGTGCCAGCAGTACGGTGGGACTAGCGGGAGCCGATGAGCAGTTCTTC
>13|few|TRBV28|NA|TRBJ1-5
CASSVPGIQPQHF
TGTGCCAGCAGTGTACCGGGGATTCAGCCCCAGCATTTT
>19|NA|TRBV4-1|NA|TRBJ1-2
CASSQGGRSVGPRNYGYTF
TGCGCCAGCAGCCAAGGAGGCCGGAGTGTGGGGCCCAGAAACTATGGCTACACCTTC
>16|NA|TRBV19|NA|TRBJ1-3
CASRDRRASSGNTIYF
TGTGCCAGTAGAGACCGTCGAGCGAGCTCTGGAAACACCATATATTTT
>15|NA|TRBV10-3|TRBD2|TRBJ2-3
CATTRAGGKADTQYF
TGTGCCACAACTCGGGCGGGAGGTAAAGCAGATACGCAGTATTTT
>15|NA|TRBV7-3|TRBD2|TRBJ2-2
CASSPRTGGSGELFF
TGTGCCAGCAGCCCCCGGACGGGAGGTTCCGGGGAGCTGTTTTTT
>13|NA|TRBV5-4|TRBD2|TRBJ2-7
CASRPGLAYEQYF
TGTGCCAGCAGACCGGGACTAGCGTACGAGCAGTACTTC
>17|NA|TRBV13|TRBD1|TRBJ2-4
CASSPGTGDPAKNIQYF
TGTGCCAGCAGCCCAGGGACAGGCGATCCAGCCAAAAACATTCAGTACTTC
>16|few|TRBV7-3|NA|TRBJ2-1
CASSLVGAGSYNEQFF
TGTGCCAGCAGCTTAGTGGGAGCCGGTTCCTACAATGAGCAGTTCTTC
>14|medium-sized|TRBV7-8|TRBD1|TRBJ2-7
CASSLSGTGDEQYF
TGTGCCAGCAGCCTCTCCGGGACAGGGGACGAGCAGTACTTC